This note documents a single T cell receptor (beta chain) sequence. What it binds is unknown. This sample is drawn from a study of cytomegalovirus exposure and HLA in healthy donors. General study results and limits: For presence/absence analyses, sequencing depth was assumed to be roughly uniform across donors.

Germline loops: CDR1 MNHEY, CDR2 SVGAGI. The CDR3 spans 15 residues. Trimming stripped 6 bases from V and 6 bases from J, with 21 bases between. Use of 60 Vbeta and 13 Jbeta primers characterized the PCR. The data were produced by immunoSEQ multiplex PCR, yet TCRdb's version contains in-frame clones alone and is incomplete. The data hold 95,000 to 150,000 clones, with around 76% observed a single time. This receptor was identified in a woman in her sixties or seventies in good health and CMV-seropositive. Sequencing used PBMCs. The rearrangement links TRBV6-5 to TRBJ2-7; perhaps TRBD2 as D (6 bases). Here the CDR3 DNA reads TGTGCCAGCAGCACCTTCCCCCCGAGGGGAGGCGAGCAGTACTTC. Translating gives CASSTFPPRGGEQYF.